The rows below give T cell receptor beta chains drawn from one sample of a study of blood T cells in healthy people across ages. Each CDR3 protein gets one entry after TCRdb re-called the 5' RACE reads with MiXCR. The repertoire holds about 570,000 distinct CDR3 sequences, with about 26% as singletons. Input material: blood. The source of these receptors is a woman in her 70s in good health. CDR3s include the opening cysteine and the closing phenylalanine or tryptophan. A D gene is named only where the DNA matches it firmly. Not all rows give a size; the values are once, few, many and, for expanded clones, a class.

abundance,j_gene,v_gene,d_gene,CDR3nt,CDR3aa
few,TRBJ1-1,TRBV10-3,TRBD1,TGTGCCACCCTACAGGGGACTGAAGCTTTCTTT,CATLQGTEAFF
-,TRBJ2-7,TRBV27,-,TGTGCCAGCAGTCAGGCAGGGGCGTACGAGCAGTACTTC,CASSQAGAYEQYF
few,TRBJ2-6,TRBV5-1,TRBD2,TGCGCCAGCAGCCCCGGGACTAGCGTCTCTGGGGCCAACGTCCTGACTTTC,CASSPGTSVSGANVLTF
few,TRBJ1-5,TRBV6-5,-,TGTGCCAGCAGTTTCAGGGATTCGGAACAGCCCCAGCATTTT,CASSFRDSEQPQHF
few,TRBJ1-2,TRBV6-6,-,TGTGCCAGCAGTACCGACGCCGTAACAGGGCCCTATGGCTACACCTTC,CASSTDAVTGPYGYTF
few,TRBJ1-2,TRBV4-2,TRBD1,TGTGCCAGCAGCCAATCCACTACAGGGGGCGATTCCTATGGCTACACCTTC,CASSQSTTGGDSYGYTF
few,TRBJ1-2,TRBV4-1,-,TGCGCCAGCAGCCAAGAGGACCGTAGCACTGTTAACTATGGCTACACCTTC,CASSQEDRSTVNYGYTF
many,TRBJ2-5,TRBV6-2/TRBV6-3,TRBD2,TGTGCCAGCAGTTTACGACTAGCGGGGGCGGAGACCCAGTACTTC,CASSLRLAGAETQYF
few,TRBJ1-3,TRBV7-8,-,TGTGCCAGCAGCCACGGGTCGGAGGGAGATAGAAACACCATATATTTT,CASSHGSEGDRNTIYF
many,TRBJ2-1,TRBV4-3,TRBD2,TGCGCCAGCAGCCCCGCGGGGGAAAATGAGCAGTTCTTC,CASSPAGENEQFF
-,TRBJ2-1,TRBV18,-,TGTGCCAGCTCACGCCGGCCCAGCGAGAATGAGCAGTTCTTC,CASSRRPSENEQFF
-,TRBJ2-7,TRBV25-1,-,TGTGCCACCGGGGTCCGCTCCTACGAGCAGTACTTC,CATGVRSYEQYF
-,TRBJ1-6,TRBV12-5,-,TGTGCTAGTGGGCGAGATAATTCACCCCTCCACTTT,CASGRDNSPLHF
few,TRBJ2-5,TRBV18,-,TGTGCCAGCCAATCTACCCAAGAGACCCAGTACTTC,CASQSTQETQYF
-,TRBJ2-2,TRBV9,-,TGTGCCAGCAACGTGAGACAGATGAACACCGGGGAGCTGTTTTTT,CASNVRQMNTGELFF
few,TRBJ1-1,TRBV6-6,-,TGTGCCATCCGCCGGGGGAACACTGAAGCTTTCTTT,CAIRRGNTEAFF
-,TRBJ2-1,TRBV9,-,TGTGCCAGCAGCGTAGACGGGTCGAGTCGTGATGAGCAGTTCTTC,CASSVDGSSRDEQFF
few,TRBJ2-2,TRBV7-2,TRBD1,TGTGCCAGCAGCTCCGACAGGGGACAGAACACCGGGGAGCTGTTTTTT,CASSSDRGQNTGELFF
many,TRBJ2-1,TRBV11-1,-,TGTGCCAGCAGACACAACAGGGAACGGGTTGAGCAGTTCTTC,CASRHNRERVEQFF
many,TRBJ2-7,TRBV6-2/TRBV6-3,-,TGTGCCAGCAGCCAGAGCTCCTACGAGCAGTACTTC,CASSQSSYEQYF
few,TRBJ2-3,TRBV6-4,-,TGTGCCAGCAGTGAATCCGATATCACAGATACGCAGTATTTT,CASSESDITDTQYF
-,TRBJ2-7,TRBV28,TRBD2,TGTGCCAGCAGTTCTCCCCCGGGACTAGCGGGAGTCGGAGCTTACGAGCAGTACTTC,CASSSPPGLAGVGAYEQYF
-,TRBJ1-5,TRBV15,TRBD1,TGTGGGACAGGGGAGGTTCAGCCCCAGCATTTT,CGTGEVQPQHF
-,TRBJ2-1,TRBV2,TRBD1,TGTGCCAGCAGTTTGTACAGGGGGTCGAACAATGAGCAATTCTTC,CASSLYRGSNNEQFF
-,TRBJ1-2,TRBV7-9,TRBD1,TGTGCCGGACAGGGTCTCGGTCCCTACTATGGCTACACCTTC,CAGQGLGPYYGYTF
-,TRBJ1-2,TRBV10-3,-,TGTGCCATCGCCCGCGAGGGTAAGAGCTATGGCTACACCTTC,CAIAREGKSYGYTF
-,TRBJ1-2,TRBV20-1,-,TGCAGTGCTAGAGATCCGCAGGGGAACTATGGCTACACCTTC,CSARDPQGNYGYTF
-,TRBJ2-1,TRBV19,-,TGTGCCAGTAGTGCCGGGGTTTACTACAATGAGCAGTTCTTC,CASSAGVYYNEQFF
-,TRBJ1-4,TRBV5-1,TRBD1,TGCGCCAGCAGCTTGGCCAGATCTGACAGGGGGGATGAAAAACTGTTTTTT,CASSLARSDRGDEKLFF
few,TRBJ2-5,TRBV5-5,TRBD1,TGTGCTAGCAGCCGAGGGCAGGGGGAGTCGCAAAGGGCCCAGTACTTC,CASSRGQGESQRAQYF
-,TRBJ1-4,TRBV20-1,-,TGCAGTTTTCTTGGGAACGAAGAAAAACTGTTTTTT,CSFLGNEEKLFF
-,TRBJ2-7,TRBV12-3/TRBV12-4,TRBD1,TGTGCCAGCAGTCCTCGGGGGACAGGGGGATCCTACGAGCAGTACTTC,CASSPRGTGGSYEQYF
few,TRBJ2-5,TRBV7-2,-,TGTGCCAGCAGCTTAGGGACCAACCAAGTGACCCAGTACTTC,CASSLGTNQVTQYF
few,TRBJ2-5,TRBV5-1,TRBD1,TGCGCCAGCAGCTCAGACAGGGTCACTCAAGAGACCCAGTACTTC,CASSSDRVTQETQYF
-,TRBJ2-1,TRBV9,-,TGTGCCAGCAGCGTAGCCCCTTCAGGATCCTACAACGAGCAGTTCTTC,CASSVAPSGSYNEQFF
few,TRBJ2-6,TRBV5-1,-,TGCGCCAGCAGCTTAGGAGGCAGCGGCCCCTCTAGGGCCAACGTCCTGACTTTC,CASSLGGSGPSRANVLTF
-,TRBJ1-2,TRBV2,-,TGTGCCAGCAGTGAATTTGGCGGCCACACCTTC,CASSEFGGHTF
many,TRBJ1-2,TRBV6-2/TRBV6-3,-,TGTGCCAGCAGTTACAGGGATGGCTACACCTTC,CASSYRDGYTF
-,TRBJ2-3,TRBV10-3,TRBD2,TGTGCCATCAGTGCGCTAGCGGGGGGACAGGATACGCAGTATTTT,CAISALAGGQDTQYF
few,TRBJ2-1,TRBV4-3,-,TGCGCCAGCAGCCACGATAAAACAGATTACAATGAGCAGTTCTTC,CASSHDKTDYNEQFF
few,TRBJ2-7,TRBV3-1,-,TGTGCCAGCAGCCAAGACCCAGCTCGAGAGCAGTACTTC,CASSQDPAREQYF